What follows are 32 T cell receptor beta chains derived from one specimen sequenced in a study of blood T cell repertoires in COVID-19. Assay: immunoSEQ multiplex PCR; the TCRdb copy retains only in-frame clones and omits some. The sample consists of some 150,000 clones, over 80% of them appearing once. The sample consisted of peripheral blood. The receptors shown here come from a man aged 45-60 years with active COVID-19.

J is TRBJ2-5 and V is TRBV4-2; D is undetermined. The germline V and J ends were trimmed by 3 bases and 1 base, with 12 bases remaining between them. The CDR3 contains 15 residues. The germline CDR1 and CDR2 sequences are LGHNA and YNFKEQ. CDR3: CASSQVKTGQETQYF. CDR3 DNA sequence: TGTGCCAGCAGCCAGGTTAAAACGGGCCAAGAGACCCAGTACTTC.

V and J are TRBV4-2 and TRBJ1-2; D is unclear. CDR3 size: 14 residues. Looked up from germline, CDR1 is LGHNA and CDR2 is YNFKEQ. The V end lost 0 bases, the J end lost 4 bases, and 9 bases lay between the germline ends. The CDR3 sequence: CASSQDVHAYGYTF. Here the CDR3 DNA reads TGTGCCAGCAGCCAAGATGTACACGCCTATGGCTACACCTTC.

The genes are TRBV11-1 and TRBJ1-1; a weak D match, TRBD1 (5 bases). Germline lookup yields CDR1 SGHAT and CDR2 FQDESV (reference sequence). There are 15 residues in the CDR3. Trimming removed 8 bases from V and 1 base from J, with 17 bases in between. The CDR3: CASRKTPQGNTEAFF. CDR3 DNA sequence: TGTGCCAGCCGAAAGACCCCCCAGGGGAACACTGAAGCTTTCTTT.

The chain joins TRBV5-1 to TRBJ1-6; a weak D match, TRBD1 (5 bases). The V gene lost 3 bases and the J gene lost 7 bases, with 14 bases spanning the gap. This CDR3 has 15 residues. CDR1 and CDR2 (germline): SGHRS, YFSETQ. CDR3 residues: CASSYQQEGNSPLHF. CDR3 DNA sequence: TGCGCCAGCAGCTACCAACAGGAGGGCAATTCACCCCTCCACTTT.

The rearrangement joins TRBV6-5 to TRBJ1-2, with 9 bases that match TRBD1. The germline gives CDR1 MNHEY, CDR2 SVGAGI. The CDR3 consists of 13 residues. J was trimmed by 10 bases and V by 0 bases; bases with no gene match: 3. In DNA form, the CDR3 reads TGTGCCAGCAGTTACTCTGGGACAGGGACCTACACCTTC. This gives the protein CASSYSGTGTYTF.

The chain uses TRBV15 and TRBJ2-7; D is perhaps TRBD2 (5 bases). Germline CDR1 and CDR2: LNHNV and YYDKDF (reference sequence). Trimming shortened V by 0 bases and J by 3 bases, and 18 bases separated the two germline ends. This CDR3 contains 17 residues. The CDR3 DNA sequence: TGTGCCACCAGCAGAGATGTCCTTTTGAGCCGGGGCTACGAGCAGTACTTC. Encoded protein: CATSRDVLLSRGYEQYF.

As DNA, the CDR3 is TGTGCCTGGAGATCACCGGGACTAGCGGGGAGCGAGCAGTTCTTC. Translating gives CAWRSPGLAGSEQFF. The J gene is TRBJ2-1, the V gene TRBV30, with 13 bases lining up with TRBD2. Germline CDR1 reads GTSNPN; CDR2 reads SVGIG (reference sequence). V shed 3 bases and J 10 bases; nucleotides not matched to a gene: 9. This CDR3 has 15 residues. Using reference TRBV30 and TRBJ2-1 for the parts outside the CDR3, the full variable domain is SQTIHQWPATLVQPVGSPLSLECTVEGTSNPNLYWYRQAAGRGLQLLFYSVGIGQISSEVPQNLSASRPQDRQFILSSKKLLLSDSGFYLCAWRSPGLAGSEQFFGPGTRLTVL.

The chain is built from TRBV5-1 and TRBJ2-7, with a weak D call TRBD2 (5 bases). Germline V gene data show CDR1 as SGHRS and CDR2 as YFSETQ. The CDR3 has 17 residues. V lost 0 bases to trimming and J lost 6 bases, with 22 bases between them. CDR3 bases: TGCGCCAGCAGCTTGGCCTCGTCGGCGGCCAGTGAGGGCGAGCAGTACTTC. This translates into CASSLASSAASEGEQYF.

The CDR3 DNA reads TGTGCCATCAGTGACTCAGACAGGATCGGGCAGCCCCAGCATTTT. This sequence encodes CAISDSDRIGQPQHF. The chain uses TRBV10-3 and TRBJ1-5, with D possibly TRBD1 on 6 matching bases. The germline V and J ends were trimmed by 3 bases and 7 bases, with 16 bases remaining between them. CDR1 is ENHRY, CDR2 SYGVKD, per germline. The CDR3 length is 15 residues.

This chain uses TRBV6-6 with TRBJ1-1; TRBD1 agrees at 7 bases. V dropped 4 bases and J dropped 11; count of bases not matched to a gene: 7. Looked up from germline, CDR1 is MNHNY and CDR2 is SVGAGI (reference sequence). The CDR3 is 12 amino acids. The CDR3 coding sequence is TGTGCCAGCAGTTCGGACAGGCCCGGCGCTTTCTTT. Translated: CASSSDRPGAFF.

V is TRBV11-2 and J is TRBJ1-2, with 8 bases matching TRBD1. Germline V lookup: CDR1 SGHAT, CDR2 FQNNGV. The CDR3 sequence is 15 residues long. V lost 0 bases, J lost 5 bases, and 5 bases stayed unmatched. CDR3 DNA sequence: TGTGCCAGCAGCTTAGACTCAGGGGGCATATATGGCTACACCTTC. It encodes CASSLDSGGIYGYTF.

In its sample, this clone was seen once. CDR3 in amino acids: CASSRGTSVETQYF. DNA for the CDR3: TGTGCCAGCAGCAGGGGGACTAGCGTGGAGACCCAGTACTTC. This chain joins TRBV5-4 and TRBJ2-5; 10 positions match TRBD2. CDR1 is SGHNT and CDR2 is YYREEE in the germline V gene (reference sequence). The CDR3 sequence is 14 residues long. With V trimmed by 4 bases and J by 5 bases, 5 bases remained unmatched.

This chain joins TRBV2 and TRBJ2-7; 7 bases align to TRBD2. The CDR3 length is 15 residues. The germline V gene encodes CDR1 SNHLY and CDR2 FYNNEI. J lost 3 bases, V lost 1 base, and 6 bases had no gene match. The DNA for the CDR3 is TGTGCCAGCAGTGAAGGGCCAGCGGGGAGCTACGAGCAGTACTTC. Its translation is CASSEGPAGSYEQYF.

The chain combines TRBV4-2 with TRBJ2-1, with a tentative D call TRBD2 (6 bases). The CDR3 length is 16 residues. Germline V gene lookup returns CDR1 LGHNA and CDR2 YNFKEQ. With 3 bases removed from V and 10 bases from J, the gap between germline ends came to 22 bases. DNA for the CDR3: TGTGCCAGCAGCCAGGGGGTGGGGCGGGGCGCCCTCGAGCAGTTCTTC. It encodes CASSQGVGRGALEQFF.

The rearrangement links TRBV28 to TRBJ2-5, with 12 bases fitting TRBD2. With 5 bases clipped from V and 5 bases from J, the junction kept 6 bases outside the gene matches. CDR3 length: 15 amino acids. Germline loops: CDR1 MDHEN, CDR2 SYDVKM. The CDR3 DNA reads as TGTGCCAGCAGTGTCGGACTAGCGGGGAGGGAGACCCAGTACTTC. Its protein product is CASSVGLAGRETQYF. Variable domain in full (rest from reference TRBV28 and TRBJ2-5): DVKVTQSSRYLVKRTGEKVFLECVQDMDHENMFWYRQDPGLGLRLIYFSYDVKMKEKGDIPEGYSVSREKKERFSLILESASTNQTSMYLCASSVGLAGRETQYFGPGTRLLVL.

This chain links TRBV6-4 with TRBJ1-2, with 11 bases identical to TRBD1. Germline V gene sequence: CDR1 MRHNA, CDR2 SNTAGT. The CDR3 is made up of 19 amino acids. The V gene end was trimmed by 5 bases and the J gene end by 1 base; junction bases not matched to a gene: 15. The CDR3 sequence is CASSRTTTGTGGSNYGYTF. Here the CDR3 DNA reads TGTGCCAGCAGTAGAACTACTACCGGGACAGGGGGAAGTAACTATGGCTACACCTTC.

This clone was seen more than once but under ten times. The genes are TRBV7-3 and TRBJ1-6; weak D call: TRBD1 (6 bases). The CDR3 contains 17 residues. Germline CDR1 is SGHTA and CDR2 is FQGTGA. The V end lost 2 bases, the J end lost 6 bases, and 17 bases lay between the germline ends. The CDR3 protein is CASSLAGRGASNSPLHF. CDR3 sequence (DNA): TGTGCCAGCAGCTTAGCAGGCAGGGGCGCGAGTAATTCACCCCTCCACTTT.

J is TRBJ1-4 and V is TRBV6-6; 11 nucleotides align to TRBD1. The CDR3 has 16 residues. V was pared by 6 bases and J by 8 bases, with 11 bases of the junction left unmatched. Germline assignment: CDR1 MNHNY and CDR2 SVGAGI (reference sequence). The CDR3 loop is CASSEDRGRVGEKLFF. CDR3 bases: TGTGCCAGCAGCGAGGACAGGGGGCGGGTGGGAGAAAAACTGTTTTTT.

The CDR3 DNA sequence: TGCGCCAGCAGCCCAGGACTAGCGGGGGGGCCGAGTAGGGAGACCCAGTACTTC. Translation gives CASSPGLAGGPSRETQYF. V and J are TRBV5-1 and TRBJ2-5; TRBD2 matches at 15 bases. The CDR3 runs 18 residues. Germline CDR1 and CDR2: SGHRS and YFSETQ. Trimming removed 4 bases from V and 5 bases from J; junction bases left unmatched: 12.

This rearrangement joins TRBV2 to TRBJ1-1; D unclear. Between the trimmed V and J ends, which lost 8 bases and 3 bases, there was a span of 7 bases. The CDR3 has 11 residues. Germline-derived CDR1 and CDR2 are SNHLY and FYNNEI. The CDR3 nucleotides read TGTGCCAGCGGGGAGGACACTGAAGCTTTCTTT. It yields the protein CASGEDTEAFF.

The DNA for the CDR3 is TGTGCCAGCAGAGACAGGACTGGGAGCAATCAGCCCCAGCATTTT. This translates into CASRDRTGSNQPQHF. The chain combines TRBV2 with TRBJ1-5, with a weak D call TRBD1 (6 bases). V was shortened by 6 bases and J by 1 base, with 13 bases between the two germline ends. The CDR3 is 15 amino acids. Per the germline V gene, CDR1 is SNHLY and CDR2 is FYNNEI.

The V and J genes are TRBV3-1 (or the pseudogene TRBV3-2) and TRBJ2-2; D is uncertain. The CDR3 runs to 15 residues. Germline assignment: CDR1 LGHDT and CDR2 YNNKEL (reference sequence). Trimming removed 0 bases at V and 3 bases at J, with 8 bases between. As DNA, the CDR3 is TGTGCCAGCAGCCAAGAGGGCAGTGACACCGGGGAGCTGTTTTTT. Protein product: CASSQEGSDTGELFF.

This clone turned up a few times. CDR3 coding DNA: TGTGCCAGCAGCCCGGGTCCTTCCTCCGGGCAGTACTTC. This translates into CASSPGPSSGQYF. The rearrangement links TRBV7-2 to TRBJ2-7; D gene unclear. Germline V lookup: CDR1 SGHTA, CDR2 FQGNSA. The CDR3 consists of 13 residues. Trimming shortened V by 5 bases and J by 9 bases, and 17 bases separated the two germline ends.

The chain carries TRBV6-6 and TRBJ2-4, with a weak D call TRBD2 (6 bases). From germline, CDR1 is MNHNY and CDR2 SVGAGI (reference sequence). Trimming left V 5 bases short and J 0 bases short, with 20 bases between. The CDR3 has 18 amino acids. The CDR3 sequence is CASSPGTRGRRAKNIQYF. CDR3 DNA: TGTGCCAGCAGTCCCGGGACTCGGGGTCGGAGAGCCAAAAACATTCAGTACTTC.

The V gene is TRBV6-6, the J gene TRBJ1-4; D might be TRBD1 (6 bases). The germline V gene encodes CDR1 MNHNY and CDR2 SVGAGI (reference sequence). Trimming stripped 4 bases from V and 7 bases from J, with 16 bases between. This CDR3 has 15 amino acids. For the CDR3, the DNA is TGTGCCAGCAGTTCCACCCGGGGGGCGGGTGAAAAACTGTTTTTT. Translation: CASSSTRGAGEKLFF.

This chain links TRBV5-1 with TRBJ1-2, with a tentative D call TRBD1 (5 bases). The CDR3 has 15 residues. The ends were cut back, 3 bases at V and 4 bases at J, with 16 bases in the middle. Germline V CDR1 and CDR2: SGHRS, YFSETQ. As DNA, the CDR3 is TGCGCCAGCAGCTCGGGTGATCTTGACAGCTATGGCTACACCTTC. Protein product: CASSSGDLDSYGYTF.

The table lists this clone with many counts. The chain uses TRBV7-6 and TRBJ1-3, with a possible D match to TRBD1 (5 bases). CDR3 length: 15 residues. V lost 1 base and J 0 bases, leaving 7 bases between the germline ends. Looked up from germline, CDR1 is SGHVS and CDR2 is FNYEAQ. The CDR3 region is CASSLDQGSGNTIYF. For the CDR3, the DNA is TGTGCCAGCAGCTTAGACCAGGGCTCTGGAAACACCATATATTTT. Variable domain in full (rest from reference TRBV7-6 and TRBJ1-3): GAGVSQSPRYKVTKRGQDVALRCDPISGHVSLYWYRQALGQGPEFLTYFNYEAQQDKSGLPNDRFSAERPEGSISTLTIQRTEQRDSAMYRCASSLDQGSGNTIYFGEGSWLTVV.

This chain connects TRBV20-1 to TRBJ1-1; 8 bases are a match to TRBD1. Germline assignment: CDR1 DFQATT and CDR2 SNEGSKA (reference sequence). The CDR3 consists of 14 residues. Losses at the gene ends were 3 bases for V and 1 base for J; bases not matched to a gene: 4. CDR3 loop: CSASQGAQNTEAFF. CDR3 in DNA: TGCAGTGCTAGTCAGGGGGCGCAGAACACTGAAGCTTTCTTT.

The chain employs TRBV10-3 and TRBJ2-1, with 8 positions matching TRBD1. CDR1 and CDR2 (germline): ENHRY, SYGVKD. This CDR3 region has 18 residues. V was clipped by 9 bases and J by 5 bases; unmatched bases: 21. The CDR3 sequence is CAINSGTGTGTPNNEQFF. CDR3 in DNA: TGTGCCATTAACTCCGGGACAGGCACCGGGACCCCCAACAATGAGCAGTTCTTC.

V and J are TRBV2 and TRBJ1-2; D is ambiguous. V lost 2 bases to trimming and J lost 8 bases, with 3 bases between them. CDR1 and CDR2 from the germline V gene are SNHLY and FYNNEI. This CDR3 comprises 10 residues. CDR3 DNA: TGTGCCAGCAGTGAACGGGGCTACACCTTC. Its translation: CASSERGYTF.

This chain joins TRBV5-4 and TRBJ2-7; TRBD1 is a possible D gene (6 bases). The CDR3 contains 14 residues. Trimming stripped 4 bases from V and 2 bases from J, with 13 bases between. Germline CDR1 is SGHNT and CDR2 is YYREEE (reference sequence). Here the CDR3 reads CASSLPGHTYEQYF. DNA for the CDR3: TGTGCCAGCAGCCTTCCGGGACACACCTACGAGCAGTACTTC.

The gene calls are TRBV19 and TRBJ1-4; D possibly corresponds to TRBD1 (5 bases). V dropped 1 base and J dropped 8 bases, with 11 bases sitting between them. Germline CDR1 and CDR2: LNHDA and SQIVND (reference sequence). The CDR3 length is 14 residues. CDR3 loop: CASSIAGKSEKLFF. The CDR3 nucleotides are TGTGCCAGTAGTATAGCAGGGAAAAGCGAAAAACTGTTTTTT.